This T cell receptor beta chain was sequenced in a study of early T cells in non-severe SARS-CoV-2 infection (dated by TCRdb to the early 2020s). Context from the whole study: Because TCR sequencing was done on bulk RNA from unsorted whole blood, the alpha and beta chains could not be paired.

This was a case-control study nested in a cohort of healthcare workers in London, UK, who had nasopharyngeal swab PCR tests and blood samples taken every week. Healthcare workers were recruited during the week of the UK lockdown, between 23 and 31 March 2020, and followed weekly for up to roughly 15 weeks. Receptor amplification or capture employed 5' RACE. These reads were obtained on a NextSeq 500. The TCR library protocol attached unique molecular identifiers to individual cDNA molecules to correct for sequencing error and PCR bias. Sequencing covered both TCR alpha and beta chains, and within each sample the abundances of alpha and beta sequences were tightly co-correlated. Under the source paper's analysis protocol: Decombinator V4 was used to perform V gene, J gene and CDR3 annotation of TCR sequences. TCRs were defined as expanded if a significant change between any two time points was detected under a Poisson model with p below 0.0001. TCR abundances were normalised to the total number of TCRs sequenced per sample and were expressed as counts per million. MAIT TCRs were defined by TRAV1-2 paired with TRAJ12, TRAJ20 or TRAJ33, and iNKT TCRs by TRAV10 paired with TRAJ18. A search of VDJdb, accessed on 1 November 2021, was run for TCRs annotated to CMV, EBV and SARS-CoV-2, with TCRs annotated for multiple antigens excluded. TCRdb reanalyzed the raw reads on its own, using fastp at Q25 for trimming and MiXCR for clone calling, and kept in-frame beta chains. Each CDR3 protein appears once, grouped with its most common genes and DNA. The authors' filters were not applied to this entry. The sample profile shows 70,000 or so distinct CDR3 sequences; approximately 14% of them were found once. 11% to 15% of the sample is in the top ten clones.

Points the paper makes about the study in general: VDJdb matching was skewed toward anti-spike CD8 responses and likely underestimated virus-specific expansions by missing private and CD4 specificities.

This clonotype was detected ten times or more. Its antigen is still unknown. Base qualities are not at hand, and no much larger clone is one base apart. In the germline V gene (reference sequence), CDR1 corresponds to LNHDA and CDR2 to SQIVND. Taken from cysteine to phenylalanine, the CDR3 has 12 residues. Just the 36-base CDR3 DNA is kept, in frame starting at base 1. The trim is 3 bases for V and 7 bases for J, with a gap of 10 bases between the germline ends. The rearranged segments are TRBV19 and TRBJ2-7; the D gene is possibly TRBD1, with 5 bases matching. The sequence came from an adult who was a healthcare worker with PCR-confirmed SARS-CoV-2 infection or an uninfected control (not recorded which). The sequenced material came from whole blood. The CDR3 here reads CASSMATGEQYF. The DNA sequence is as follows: TGTGCCAGTAGTATGGCTACAGGAGAGCAGTACTTC. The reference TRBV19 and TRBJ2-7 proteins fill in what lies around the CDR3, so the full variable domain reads DGGITQSPKYLFRKEGQNVTLSCEQNLNHDAMYWYRQDPGQGLRLIYYSQIVNDFQKGDIAEGYSVSREKKESFPLTVTSAQKNPTAFYLCASSMATGEQYFGPGTRLTVT.